The 18 T cell receptor beta chains presented below share a single source sample, sequenced in a study of blood T cell repertoires in COVID-19. Clones were read by immunoSEQ multiplex PCR, and TCRdb kept only the in-frame ones, dropping some. The sample has about 160,000 clones; roughly 82% are singletons. The source material was peripheral blood. The source is a woman aged 40 to 50 with COVID-19, enrolled during active disease.

This clone was counted a few times. The chain employs TRBV6-5 and TRBJ1-2, with 8 bases matching TRBD1. The CDR3 covers 12 residues. Germline V gene lookup returns CDR1 MNHEY and CDR2 SVGAGI. J was trimmed by 6 bases and V by 10 bases; bases with no gene match: 7. The CDR3 here is CAIPDRVDGYTF. For the CDR3, the DNA is TGTGCCATCCCGGACAGGGTGGATGGCTACACCTTC.

V gene TRBV3-1 (or the pseudogene TRBV3-2) combines with J gene TRBJ2-1, with 8 bases identical to TRBD2. V was clipped by 0 bases and J by 9 bases; unmatched bases: 7. CDR3 length: 15 residues. Germline CDR1 is LGHDT and CDR2 is YNNKEL (reference sequence). CDR3 residues: CASSQDRGGGLEQFF. The DNA of the CDR3 is TGTGCCAGCAGCCAAGATCGGGGCGGGGGGCTTGAGCAGTTCTTC.

The V and J genes are TRBV11-2 and TRBJ2-6; no clear D gene. Germline values: CDR1 SGHAT, CDR2 FQNNGV. The V end was cut by 5 bases, the J end by 5 bases, with 10 bases between. The CDR3 has 14 amino acids. CDR3 DNA sequence: TGTGCCAGCAGCCCGAGTGGGCGGGCCAACGTCCTGACTTTC. Translation gives CASSPSGRANVLTF.

V is TRBV5-6 and J is TRBJ2-5; maybe TRBD2 (6 bases). CDR1 SGHDT and CDR2 YYEEEE come from the germline V gene. This CDR3 region has 14 residues. V was clipped by 9 bases and J by 3 bases, with 18 bases between them. CDR3 DNA: TGTGCCACCACCGCTAGTTTAGCGGAAGAGACCCAGTACTTC. This translates into CATTASLAEETQYF.

The genes are TRBV7-9 and TRBJ1-5; 9 nucleotides match TRBD1. V dropped 5 bases and J dropped 4; count of bases not matched to a gene: 12. CDR3 length: 17 residues. Germline loops: CDR1 SEHNR, CDR2 FQNEAQ (reference sequence). The CDR3 loop reads CASSPSRTGDGNQPQHF. The CDR3 DNA sequence: TGTGCCAGCAGCCCCAGCCGGACAGGGGATGGTAATCAGCCCCAGCATTTT.

V is TRBV5-8 and J is TRBJ1-2, with 7 bases aligning to TRBD1. Germline-derived CDR1 and CDR2 are SGHTS and YDEGEE. CDR3 length: 15 amino acids. V was clipped by 6 bases and J by 2 bases; unmatched bases: 10. This chain's CDR3 is CASTQTGADNYGYTF. The CDR3 DNA sequence: TGTGCCAGCACCCAAACAGGGGCCGACAACTATGGCTACACCTTC.

CDR3: CASSGQEMGSEAFF. Here the CDR3 DNA reads TGTGCCAGCAGTGGACAGGAGATGGGGAGTGAAGCTTTCTTT. This rearrangement joins TRBV2 to TRBJ1-1, with a possible D match to TRBD1 (6 bases). Germline V lookup: CDR1 SNHLY, CDR2 FYNNEI. CDR3 length equals 14 residues. The V gene lost 4 bases and the J gene lost 7 bases, with 16 bases spanning the gap.

The rearrangement links TRBV5-6 to TRBJ1-6, with 9 bases that match TRBD1. V lost 3 bases, J lost 7 bases, and 11 bases stayed unmatched. Germline CDR1 is SGHDT and CDR2 is YYEEEE. The CDR3 length is 17 residues. CDR3 loop: CASSSLLGQGSNSPLHF. The CDR3 DNA follows: TGTGCCAGCAGCTCTTTACTGGGACAGGGTTCCAATTCACCCCTCCACTTT.

The chain combines TRBV4-2 with TRBJ2-2, with D maybe TRBD2 (5 bases). CDR1 is LGHNA and CDR2 is YNFKEQ in the germline V gene. Trimming removed 4 bases at V and 7 bases at J, with 10 bases between. CDR3 size: 13 residues. The CDR3 spells CASSPDGVGELFF. As DNA, the CDR3 is TGTGCCAGCAGCCCGGACGGGGTCGGGGAGCTGTTTTTT.

The chain is built from TRBV4-1 and TRBJ2-5; D is possibly TRBD2 (7 bases). V was trimmed by 4 bases and J by 2 bases, leaving 14 bases between them. Germline CDR1 and CDR2: MGHRA and YSYEKL. CDR3 length: 15 residues. In DNA form, the CDR3 reads TGCGCCAGCAGCCCCTGGGGGGGCCCGCAAGAGACCCAGTACTTC. As protein: CASSPWGGPQETQYF.

This clone was counted between two and nine times. The chain links TRBV7-9 to TRBJ1-1; D is undetermined. The germline V and J ends were trimmed by 2 bases and 0 bases, with 7 bases remaining between them. The length of the CDR3 is 14 residues. The V gene's germline CDR1 is SEHNR and CDR2 FQNEAQ (reference sequence). The CDR3 is CASSLSAVNTEAFF. In DNA form, the CDR3 reads TGTGCCAGCAGCTTATCAGCGGTGAACACTGAAGCTTTCTTT.

The chain carries TRBV9 and TRBJ2-7; the D gene is possibly TRBD1 (6 bases). Germline V gene data show CDR1 as SGDLS and CDR2 as YYNGEE. The length of the CDR3 is 15 residues. Trimming took off 4 bases at V and 0 bases at J, with 14 bases between the two ends. CDR3 in DNA: TGTGCCAGCAGCCCAGGGGACACCTACTCCTACGAGCAGTACTTC. This sequence encodes CASSPGDTYSYEQYF.

The chain joins TRBV4-1 to TRBJ1-2, with 8 nucleotides matching TRBD1. CDR1 and CDR2 (germline): MGHRA, YSYEKL. V shed 4 bases and J 2 bases; nucleotides not matched to a gene: 0. This CDR3 has 13 residues. The CDR3, as DNA: TGCGCCAGCAGCCGGGACAGGAACTATGGCTACACCTTC. The encoded protein is CASSRDRNYGYTF.

This clone appeared a few times. The J gene is TRBJ2-2, the V gene TRBV11-2; 7 nucleotides align to TRBD1. V shed 5 bases and J 6 bases; nucleotides not matched to a gene: 15. This CDR3 spans 17 amino acids. The germline V gene has CDR1 SGHAT and CDR2 FQNNGV. CDR3 residues: CASSPPVRDSRSGELFF. Written as DNA, the CDR3 is TGTGCCAGCAGCCCGCCTGTACGGGACAGCCGGTCCGGGGAGCTGTTTTTT.

This clone was recorded once. The chain combines TRBV7-9 with TRBJ2-7, with 8 positions matching TRBD1. Trimming cost V 5 bases and J 6 bases; bases outside gene matches: 12. This CDR3 region has 15 residues. Germline-derived CDR1 and CDR2 are SEHNR and FQNEAQ (reference sequence). CDR3 amino acids: CASSPAQGARGEQYF. The CDR3, as DNA: TGTGCCAGCAGCCCGGCTCAGGGGGCTCGGGGCGAGCAGTACTTC.

This chain uses TRBV28 with TRBJ1-1; 8 bases agree with TRBD1. The V and J ends lost 6 bases and 4 bases, in that order; junction bases with no gene match: 4. Germline V CDR1 and CDR2: MDHEN, SYDVKM. CDR3 length: 13 amino acids. CDR3 DNA: TGTGCCAGCAGATCAGACAGGGGCACTGAAGCTTTCTTT. This encodes CASRSDRGTEAFF. Looking up the rest from reference TRBV28 and TRBJ1-1 gives the full variable domain: DVKVTQSSRYLVKRTGEKVFLECVQDMDHENMFWYRQDPGLGLRLIYFSYDVKMKEKGDIPEGYSVSREKKERFSLILESASTNQTSMYLCASRSDRGTEAFFGQGTRLTVV.

The chain has TRBV6-5 and TRBJ1-3; 10 nucleotides align to TRBD1. CDR3 size: 15 residues. V lost 5 bases to trimming and J lost 6 bases; unmatched junction nucleotides: 7. The germline CDR1 and CDR2 sequences are MNHEY and SVGAGI. In nucleotides, the CDR3 is TGTGCCAGCAGTCCGGCCGGACAGGGGGAAAACACCATATATTTT. Translating gives CASSPAGQGENTIYF.

The chain's CDR3 is CASSLQRTGELFF. DNA for the CDR3: TGCGCCAGCAGCTTGCAACGGACCGGGGAGCTGTTTTTT. The V and J genes are TRBV5-1 and TRBJ2-2; D remains ambiguous. The CDR3 length is 13 residues. Germline loops: CDR1 SGHRS, CDR2 YFSETQ. V was trimmed by 1 base and J by 5 bases, leaving 6 bases between them.